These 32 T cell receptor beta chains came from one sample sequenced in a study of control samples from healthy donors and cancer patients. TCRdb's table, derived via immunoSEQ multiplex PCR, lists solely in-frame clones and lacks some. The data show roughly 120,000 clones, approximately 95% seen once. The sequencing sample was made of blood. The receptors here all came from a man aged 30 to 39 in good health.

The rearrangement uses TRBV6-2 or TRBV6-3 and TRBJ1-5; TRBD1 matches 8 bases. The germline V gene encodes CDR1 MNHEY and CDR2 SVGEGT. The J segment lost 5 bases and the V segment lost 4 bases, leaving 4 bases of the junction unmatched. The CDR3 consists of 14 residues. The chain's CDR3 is CASSSGGAYQPQHF. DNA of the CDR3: TGTGCCAGCAGTTCAGGGGGCGCCTATCAGCCCCAGCATTTT.

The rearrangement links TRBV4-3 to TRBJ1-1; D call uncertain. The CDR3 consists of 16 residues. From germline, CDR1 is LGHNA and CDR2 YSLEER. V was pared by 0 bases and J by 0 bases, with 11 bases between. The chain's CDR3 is CASSQEYSTLNTEAFF. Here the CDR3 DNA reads TGCGCCAGCAGCCAAGAGTACTCGACATTGAACACTGAAGCTTTCTTT.

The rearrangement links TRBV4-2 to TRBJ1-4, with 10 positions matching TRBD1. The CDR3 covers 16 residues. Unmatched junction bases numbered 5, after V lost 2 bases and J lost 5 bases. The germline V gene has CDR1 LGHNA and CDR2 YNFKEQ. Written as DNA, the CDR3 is TGTGCCAGCAGCCAAATCAGGGGACAGGGGAATGAAAAACTGTTTTTT. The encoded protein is CASSQIRGQGNEKLFF.

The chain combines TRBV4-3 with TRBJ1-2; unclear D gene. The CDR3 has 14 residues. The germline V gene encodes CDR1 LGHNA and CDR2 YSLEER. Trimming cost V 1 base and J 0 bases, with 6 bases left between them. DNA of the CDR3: TGCGCCAGCAGCCAAGGCCCTGCTAACTATGGCTACACCTTC. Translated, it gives CASSQGPANYGYTF.

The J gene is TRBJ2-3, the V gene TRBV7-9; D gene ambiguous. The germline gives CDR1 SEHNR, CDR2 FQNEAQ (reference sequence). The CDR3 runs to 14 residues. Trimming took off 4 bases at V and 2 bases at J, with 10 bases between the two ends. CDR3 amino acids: CASSSQAPTDTQYF. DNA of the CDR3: TGTGCCAGCAGCTCGCAGGCCCCCACAGATACGCAGTATTTT.

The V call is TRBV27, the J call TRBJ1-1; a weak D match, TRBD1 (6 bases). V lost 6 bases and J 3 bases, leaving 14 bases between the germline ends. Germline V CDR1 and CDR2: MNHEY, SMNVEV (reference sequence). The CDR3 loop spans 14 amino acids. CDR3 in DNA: TGTGCCAGCAGATACAGGGAGGCACACACTGAAGCTTTCTTT. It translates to CASRYREAHTEAFF.

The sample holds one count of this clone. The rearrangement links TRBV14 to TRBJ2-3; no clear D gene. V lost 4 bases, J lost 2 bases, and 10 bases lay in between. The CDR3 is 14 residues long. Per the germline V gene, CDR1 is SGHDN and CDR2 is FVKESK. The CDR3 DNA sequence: TGTGCCAGCAGCCCCGACGCCTTCACAGATACGCAGTATTTT. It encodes CASSPDAFTDTQYF.

CDR3 protein: CATDSGSNQPQHF. The DNA of the CDR3 is TGTGCCACTGATTCGGGTAGCAATCAGCCCCAGCATTTT. V gene TRBV19 combines with J gene TRBJ1-5, with D unclear. Germline loops: CDR1 LNHDA, CDR2 SQIVND (reference sequence). The CDR3 has 13 residues. V lost 10 bases, J lost 0 bases, and 10 bases lay in between.

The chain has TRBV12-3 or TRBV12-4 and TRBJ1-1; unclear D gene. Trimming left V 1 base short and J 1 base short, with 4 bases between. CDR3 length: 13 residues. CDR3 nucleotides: TGTGCCAGCAGTTTAGGCAGGAACACTGAAGCTTTCTTT. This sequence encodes CASSLGRNTEAFF.

The CDR3: CASSKPTGQKYGYTF. CDR3 coding DNA: TGTGCCAGCAGTAAACCCACGGGACAGAAATATGGCTACACCTTC. The V call is TRBV28, the J call TRBJ1-2, with 7 positions matching TRBD1. The germline V gene has CDR1 MDHEN and CDR2 SYDVKM. The CDR3 length is 15 residues. After removal of 5 bases from V and 5 bases from J, the junction contained 11 bases not matched to a gene.

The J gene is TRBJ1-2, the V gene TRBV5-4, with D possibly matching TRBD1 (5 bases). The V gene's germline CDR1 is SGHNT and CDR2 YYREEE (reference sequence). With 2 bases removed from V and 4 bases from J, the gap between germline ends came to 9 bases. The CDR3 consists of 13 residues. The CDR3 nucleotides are TGTGCCAGCAGCTTTTGGGGGGGCTATGGCTACACCTTC. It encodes CASSFWGGYGYTF.

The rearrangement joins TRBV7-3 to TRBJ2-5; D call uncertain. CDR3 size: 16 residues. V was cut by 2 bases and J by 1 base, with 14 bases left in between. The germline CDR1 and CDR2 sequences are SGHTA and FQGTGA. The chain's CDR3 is CASSLGYGQSQETQYF. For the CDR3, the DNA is TGTGCCAGCAGCTTAGGGTACGGCCAGAGCCAAGAGACCCAGTACTTC.

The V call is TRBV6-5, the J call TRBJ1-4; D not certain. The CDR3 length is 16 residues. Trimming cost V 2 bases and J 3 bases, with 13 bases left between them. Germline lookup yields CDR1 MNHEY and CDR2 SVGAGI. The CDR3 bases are TGTGCCAGCAGTTACCGGCGGTGGGGTCCTAATGAAAAACTGTTTTTT. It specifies CASSYRRWGPNEKLFF.

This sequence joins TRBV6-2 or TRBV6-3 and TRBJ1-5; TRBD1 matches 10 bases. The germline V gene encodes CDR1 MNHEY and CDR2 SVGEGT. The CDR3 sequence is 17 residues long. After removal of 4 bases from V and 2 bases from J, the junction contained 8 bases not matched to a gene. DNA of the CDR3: TGTGCCAGCAGTTCAGGACAGGGGGTGAGAGGCAATCAGCCCCAGCATTTT. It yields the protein CASSSGQGVRGNQPQHF.

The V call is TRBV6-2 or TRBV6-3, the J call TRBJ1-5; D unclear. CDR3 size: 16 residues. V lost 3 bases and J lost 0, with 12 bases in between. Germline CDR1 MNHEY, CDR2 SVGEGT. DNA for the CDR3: TGTGCCAGCAGTTATAGGGCACCGTATAGCAATCAGCCCCAGCATTTT. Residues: CASSYRAPYSNQPQHF.

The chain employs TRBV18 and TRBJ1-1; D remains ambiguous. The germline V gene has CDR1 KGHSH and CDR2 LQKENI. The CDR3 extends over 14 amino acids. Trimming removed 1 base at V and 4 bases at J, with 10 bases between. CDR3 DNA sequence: TGTGCCAGCTCACCACAGAAGGGAGGCACTGAAGCTTTCTTT. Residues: CASSPQKGGTEAFF. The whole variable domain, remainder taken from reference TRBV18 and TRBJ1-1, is NAGVMQNPRHLVRRRGQEARLRCSPMKGHSHVYWYRQLPEEGLKFMVYLQKENIIDESGMPKERFSAEFPKEGPSILRIQQVVRGDSAAYFCASSPQKGGTEAFFGQGTRLTVV.

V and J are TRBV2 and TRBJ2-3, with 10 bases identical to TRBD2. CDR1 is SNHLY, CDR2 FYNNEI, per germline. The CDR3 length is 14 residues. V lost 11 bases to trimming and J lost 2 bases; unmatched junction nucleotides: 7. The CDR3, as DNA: TGTGCCGTCACTAGCGGGGACATCACAGATACGCAGTATTTT. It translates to CAVTSGDITDTQYF.

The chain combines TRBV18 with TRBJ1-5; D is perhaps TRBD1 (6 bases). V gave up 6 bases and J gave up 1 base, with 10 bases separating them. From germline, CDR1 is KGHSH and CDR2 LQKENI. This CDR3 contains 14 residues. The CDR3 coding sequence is TGTGCCAGCTCCTTCGACAGGAGCAATCAGCCCCAGCATTTT. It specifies CASSFDRSNQPQHF.

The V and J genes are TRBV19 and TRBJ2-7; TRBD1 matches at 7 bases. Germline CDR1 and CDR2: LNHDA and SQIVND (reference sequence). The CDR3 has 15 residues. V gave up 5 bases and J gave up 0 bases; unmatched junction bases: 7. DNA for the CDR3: TGTGCCAGTAGTGCCGGGACAGCGTCCTCCTACGAGCAGTACTTC. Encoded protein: CASSAGTASSYEQYF.

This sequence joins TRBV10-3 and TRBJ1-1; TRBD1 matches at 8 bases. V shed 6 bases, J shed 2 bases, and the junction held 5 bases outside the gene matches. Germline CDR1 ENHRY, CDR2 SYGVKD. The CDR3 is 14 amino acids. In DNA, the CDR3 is TGTGCCATCAGCGGACAGGGCGCTAACACTGAAGCTTTCTTT. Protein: CAISGQGANTEAFF.

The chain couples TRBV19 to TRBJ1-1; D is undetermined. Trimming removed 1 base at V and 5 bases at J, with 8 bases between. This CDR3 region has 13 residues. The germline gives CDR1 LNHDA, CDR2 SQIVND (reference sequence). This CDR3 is CASSIGLGTEAFF. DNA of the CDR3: TGTGCCAGTAGTATAGGGCTAGGTACTGAAGCTTTCTTT.

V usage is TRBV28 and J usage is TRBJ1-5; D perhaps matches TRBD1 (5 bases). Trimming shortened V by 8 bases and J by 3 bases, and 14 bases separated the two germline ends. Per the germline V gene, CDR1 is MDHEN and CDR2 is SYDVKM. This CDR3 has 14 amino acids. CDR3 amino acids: CASGRQFFNQPQHF. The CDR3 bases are TGTGCCAGCGGACGACAGTTTTTCAATCAGCCCCAGCATTTT.

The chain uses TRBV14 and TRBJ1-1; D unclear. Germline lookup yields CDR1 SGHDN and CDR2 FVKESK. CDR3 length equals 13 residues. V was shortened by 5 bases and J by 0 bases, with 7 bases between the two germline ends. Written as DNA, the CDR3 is TGTGCCAGCAGCGCTAGTTTGAACACTGAAGCTTTCTTT. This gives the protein CASSASLNTEAFF.

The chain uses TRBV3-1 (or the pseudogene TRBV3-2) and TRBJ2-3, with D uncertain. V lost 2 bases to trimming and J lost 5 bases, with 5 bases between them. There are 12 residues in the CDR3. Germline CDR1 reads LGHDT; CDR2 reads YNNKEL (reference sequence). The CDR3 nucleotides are TGTGCCAGCAGCCAATTCGGAGATACGCAGTATTTT. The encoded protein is CASSQFGDTQYF.

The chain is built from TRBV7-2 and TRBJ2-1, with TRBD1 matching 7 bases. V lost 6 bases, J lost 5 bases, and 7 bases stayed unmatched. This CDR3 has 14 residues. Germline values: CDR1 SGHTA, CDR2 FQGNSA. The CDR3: CASRTGTVNNEQFF. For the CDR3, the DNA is TGTGCCAGCAGAACCGGGACAGTTAACAATGAGCAGTTCTTC.

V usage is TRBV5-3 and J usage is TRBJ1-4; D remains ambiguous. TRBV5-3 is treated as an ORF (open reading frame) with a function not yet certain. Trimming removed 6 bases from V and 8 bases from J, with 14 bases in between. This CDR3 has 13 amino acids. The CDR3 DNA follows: TGTGCCAGAACCCCTTCAATAAGGGAAAAACTGTTTTTT. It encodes CARTPSIREKLFF.

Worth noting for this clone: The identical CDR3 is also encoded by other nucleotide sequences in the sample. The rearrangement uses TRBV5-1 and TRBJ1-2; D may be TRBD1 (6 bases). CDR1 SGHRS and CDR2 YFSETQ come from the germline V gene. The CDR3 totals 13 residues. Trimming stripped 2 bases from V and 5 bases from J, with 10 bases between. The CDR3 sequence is CASSLSRGYGYTF. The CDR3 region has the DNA TGCGCCAGCAGCTTAAGCAGGGGTTATGGCTACACCTTC. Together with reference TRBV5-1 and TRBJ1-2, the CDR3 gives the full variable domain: KAGVTQTPRYLIKTRGQQVTLSCSPISGHRSVSWYQQTPGQGLQFLFEYFSETQRNKGNFPGRFSGRQFSNSRSEMNVSTLELGDSALYLCASSLSRGYGYTFGSGTRLTVV.

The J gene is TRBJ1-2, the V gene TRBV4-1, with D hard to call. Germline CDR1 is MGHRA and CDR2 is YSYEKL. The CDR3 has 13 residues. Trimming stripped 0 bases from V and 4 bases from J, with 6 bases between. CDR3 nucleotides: TGCGCCAGCAGCCAAGAGGGTGGCTATGGCTACACCTTC. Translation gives CASSQEGGYGYTF.

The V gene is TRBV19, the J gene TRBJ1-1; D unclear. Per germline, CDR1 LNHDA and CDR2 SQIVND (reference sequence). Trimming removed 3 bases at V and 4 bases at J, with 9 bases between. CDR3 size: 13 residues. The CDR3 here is CASSMSTGTEAFF. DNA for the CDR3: TGTGCCAGTAGTATGTCGACGGGCACTGAAGCTTTCTTT.

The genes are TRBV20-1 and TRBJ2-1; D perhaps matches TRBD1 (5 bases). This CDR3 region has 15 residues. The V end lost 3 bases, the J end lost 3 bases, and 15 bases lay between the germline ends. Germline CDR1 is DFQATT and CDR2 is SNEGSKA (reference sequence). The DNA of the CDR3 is TGCAGTGCTAGTACCAGGGAAGGCTTCTACAATGAGCAGTTCTTC. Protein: CSASTREGFYNEQFF.

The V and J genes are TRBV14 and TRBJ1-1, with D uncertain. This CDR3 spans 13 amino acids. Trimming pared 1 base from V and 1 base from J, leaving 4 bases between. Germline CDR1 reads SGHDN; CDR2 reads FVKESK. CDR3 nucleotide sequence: TGTGCCAGCAGCCAAGTGGCGAACACTGAAGCTTTCTTT. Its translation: CASSQVANTEAFF.

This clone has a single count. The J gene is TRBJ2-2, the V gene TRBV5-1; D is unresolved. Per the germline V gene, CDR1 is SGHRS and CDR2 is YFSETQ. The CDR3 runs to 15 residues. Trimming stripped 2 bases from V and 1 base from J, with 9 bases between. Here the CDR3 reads CASSFLSQNTGELFF. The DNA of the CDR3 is TGCGCCAGCAGCTTTCTAAGTCAGAACACCGGGGAGCTGTTTTTT.